These 29 T cell receptor beta chains originate from one sample sequenced in a study of T cell repertoires in cytomegalovirus infection. Their target antigens are unknown. TCRdb re-called the reads through MiXCR, storing one row per CDR3 protein. The sample consists of some 940,000 distinct CDR3 sequences, 30% to 40% of them appearing once. The material sequenced was cultured CD8+ T cells from PBMCs, taken from culture after CMV antigen stimulation. These receptor sequences come from a human donor in good health (CMV status not recorded). Some clones in this sample may be carry-over from other donors' samples.

A remark on this clonotype: At one end, the junction sequence differs from germline, possibly due to a read error. The gene calls are TRBV7-9 and TRBJ2-2; tentatively, D is TRBD1 or TRBD2 (5 bases each). Germline CDR1 SEHNR, CDR2 FQNEAQ (reference sequence). The CDR3 extends over 15 amino acids. In DNA, the CDR3 is TGTGCCAGCAGGCCCTCAAGGGGCGACACCGGGGAGCCGTTTTTT. It codes for CASRPSRGDTGEPFF.

This sequence joins TRBV25-1 and TRBJ1-1; D unclear. Germline V gene lookup returns CDR1 MGHDK and CDR2 SYGVNS. The V gene lost 5 bases and the J gene lost 6 bases, with 10 bases spanning the gap. This CDR3 region has 12 residues. The CDR3 DNA sequence: TGTGCCAGCAGTCCAGTAGGACCTGAAGCTTTCTTT. Translating gives CASSPVGPEAFF. The full variable domain, its missing parts supplied by reference TRBV25-1 and TRBJ1-1, is EADIYQTPRYLVIGTGKKITLECSQTMGHDKMYWYQQDPGMELHLIHYSYGVNSTEKGDLSSESTVSRIRTEHFPLTLESARPSHTSQYLCASSPVGPEAFFGQGTRLTVV.

The table lists this clonotype with a few counts. V and J are TRBV7-9 and TRBJ2-2, with no clear D. V was cut by 5 bases and J by 0 bases, with 7 bases left in between. The CDR3 covers 14 residues. Germline values: CDR1 SEHNR, CDR2 FQNEAQ (reference sequence). CDR3 protein: CASSPTTNTGELFF. For the CDR3, the DNA is TGTGCCAGCAGCCCTACCACGAACACCGGGGAGCTGTTTTTT.

The J gene is TRBJ2-2, the V gene TRBV12-3 or TRBV12-4; 7 nucleotides line up with TRBD2. With 3 bases clipped from V and 1 base from J, the junction kept 5 bases outside the gene matches. The CDR3 spans 16 residues. In nucleotides, the CDR3 is TGTGCCAGCAGTTTCAGACTAGCACAGAACACCGGGGAGCTGTTTTTT. Its protein product is CASSFRLAQNTGELFF.

On this clonotype itself: This clone may be a read error of a much larger clone one base away. The CDR3 sequence is CVSSRGQGTPFNSPLHF. In DNA form, the CDR3 reads TGCGTCAGCAGCCGGGGACAGGGGACCCCTTTTAATTCACCCCTCCACTTT. This chain connects TRBV5-1 to TRBJ1-6; 10 nucleotides match TRBD1. CDR1 and CDR2 (germline): SGHRS, YFSETQ. The CDR3 length is 17 residues.

This chain uses TRBV19 with TRBJ1-2; D perhaps matches TRBD1 (6 bases). With 8 bases removed from V and 2 bases from J, the gap between germline ends came to 15 bases. The CDR3 has 14 amino acids. The germline CDR1 and CDR2 sequences are LNHDA and SQIVND (reference sequence). The CDR3 region has the DNA TGTGCCAGTCGCAAAGGACAGACCAACTATGGCTACACCTTC. This encodes CASRKGQTNYGYTF.

This clonotype has a single count. The CDR3, as DNA: TGCAGTGCTAAAGGACTAGCGGGGGTCTCCTACAATGAGCAGTTCTTC. Encoded protein: CSAKGLAGVSYNEQFF. The chain joins TRBV20-1 to TRBJ2-1, with 13 nucleotides matching TRBD2. After removal of 4 bases from V and 0 bases from J, the junction contained 3 bases not matched to a gene. The CDR3 consists of 16 residues. From germline, CDR1 is DFQATT and CDR2 SNEGSKA (reference sequence).

The chain links TRBV7-3 to TRBJ1-6; 8 positions match TRBD1. Germline CDR1 reads SGHTA; CDR2 reads FQGTGA. CDR3 length: 15 residues. Germline trimming cut 3 bases from V and 6 bases from J; bases unmatched to any gene: 4. DNA of the CDR3: TGTGCCAGCAGCTTTAGACAGGGGCCTAATTCACCCCTCCACTTT. It specifies CASSFRQGPNSPLHF.

This clonotype was found once. The chain carries TRBV10-2 and TRBJ1-2; D not resolved. V lost 5 bases and J 8 bases, leaving 12 bases between the germline ends. Germline-derived CDR1 and CDR2 are WSHSY and SAAADI. The CDR3 length is 12 residues. In nucleotides, the CDR3 is TGCGCCAGCAGTCCGGGAGCTGTGGGCTACACCTTC. It specifies CASSPGAVGYTF.

This clonotype was observed many times. The rearrangement joins TRBV7-8 to TRBJ1-2; 11 nucleotides match TRBD1. CDR3 length equals 16 residues. The V segment lost 2 bases and the J segment 4 bases; nucleotides outside the gene matches: 6. The germline CDR1 and CDR2 sequences are SGHVS and FQNEAQ. CDR3 DNA sequence: TGTGCCAGCAGCTTATCACGGACAGGGGGCAGCTATGGCTACACCTTC. Its translation: CASSLSRTGGSYGYTF.

The V and J genes are TRBV9 and TRBJ2-5; 10 nucleotides line up with TRBD2. CDR1 and CDR2 (germline): SGDLS, YYNGEE. V gave up 4 bases and J gave up 5 bases; unmatched junction bases: 20. This CDR3 has 19 residues. The CDR3: CASSSAPGLAFSQRETQYF. DNA for the CDR3: TGTGCCAGCAGCTCGGCCCCGGGACTAGCGTTTTCCCAACGGGAGACCCAGTACTTC. Complete variable domain (other parts from reference TRBV9 and TRBJ2-5): DSGVTQTPKHLITATGQRVTLRCSPRSGDLSVYWYQQSLDQGLQFLIQYYNGEERAKGNILERFSAQQFPDLHSELNLSSLELGDSALYFCASSSAPGLAFSQRETQYFGPGTRLLVL.

The genes are TRBV13 and TRBJ1-6, with 10 bases matching TRBD1. Germline trimming cut 3 bases from V and 10 bases from J; bases unmatched to any gene: 12. Germline V gene data show CDR1 as PRHDT and CDR2 as FYEKMQ (reference sequence). The CDR3 spans 17 residues. As DNA, the CDR3 is TGTGCCAGCAGCTTTACCAGATACGGGACAGGGGACTCACCCCTCCACTTT. Translation gives CASSFTRYGTGDSPLHF.

The chain has TRBV28 and TRBJ2-1; possibly TRBD1 for D (6 bases). Germline lookup yields CDR1 MDHEN and CDR2 SYDVKM. This CDR3 is built from 14 residues. Trimming removed 4 bases at V and 3 bases at J, with 10 bases between. CDR3: CASSSETGYNEQFF. The CDR3 DNA sequence: TGTGCCAGCAGTTCCGAGACAGGCTACAATGAGCAGTTCTTC.

V and J are TRBV2 and TRBJ1-1; D is unclear. The CDR3 length is 14 residues. V dropped 10 bases and J dropped 4 bases, with 19 bases sitting between them. The germline V gene encodes CDR1 SNHLY and CDR2 FYNNEI. The CDR3 bases are TGTGCCAACTCCCGTCAGGAGTTGATCACTGAAGCTTTCTTT. Translated: CANSRQELITEAFF.

This clonotype has ten or more counts. The gene calls are TRBV11-2 and TRBJ2-1; TRBD2 matches 9 bases. Trimming removed 4 bases from V and 3 bases from J; junction bases left unmatched: 7. The CDR3 has 16 residues. Germline assignment: CDR1 SGHAT and CDR2 FQNNGV. CDR3 nucleotide sequence: TGTGCCAGCAGCTCCACCAGCGGGGGGTTCTACAATGAGCAGTTCTTC. As protein: CASSSTSGGFYNEQFF.

This clonotype showed up just a few times. The chain recombines TRBV19 with TRBJ1-5, with D possibly TRBD1 on 5 matching bases. V was shortened by 5 bases and J by 5 bases, with 10 bases between the two germline ends. CDR3 length: 13 residues. Germline-derived CDR1 and CDR2 are LNHDA and SQIVND (reference sequence). CDR3 coding DNA: TGTGCCAGTAGTTCACCGGGGCATCAGCCCCAGCATTTT. Translation: CASSSPGHQPQHF.

V is TRBV2 and J is TRBJ2-3; 8 bases are a match to TRBD1. V was clipped by 10 bases and J by 1 base; unmatched bases: 4. This CDR3 has 13 residues. CDR1 is SNHLY, CDR2 FYNNEI, per germline. The CDR3 loop is CATDRGRTDTQYF. In DNA, the CDR3 is TGTGCCACCGACAGGGGCCGCACAGATACGCAGTATTTT.

At least ten counts were recorded for this clonotype. The rearrangement uses TRBV2 and TRBJ2-1, with unresolved D. The CDR3 runs 10 residues. With 5 bases removed from V and 10 bases from J, the gap between germline ends came to 6 bases. Germline CDR1 SNHLY, CDR2 FYNNEI. The DNA for the CDR3 is TGTGCCAGCAGTCCCAGGGAGCAGTTCTTC. The encoded protein is CASSPREQFF.

The rearrangement uses TRBV27 and TRBJ2-5; no clear D gene. The CDR3 has 16 residues. CDR1 and CDR2 from the germline V gene are MNHEY and SMNVEV (reference sequence). Deletions cut 0 bases from V and 3 bases from J, with 14 bases between. The CDR3 sequence is CASSLSKSRQKETQYF. Here the CDR3 DNA reads TGTGCCAGCAGTTTATCAAAATCGCGTCAGAAAGAGACCCAGTACTTC.

J is TRBJ1-5 and V is TRBV7-3; D gene unclear. V was cut by 2 bases and J by 2 bases, with 7 bases left in between. The CDR3 is made up of 14 amino acids. In germline, CDR1 is SGHTA, CDR2 FQGTGA. The CDR3 DNA reads TGTGCCAGCAGCTTATACCCTGGCAATCAGCCCCAGCATTTT. Translation: CASSLYPGNQPQHF.

This chain connects TRBV4-3 to TRBJ2-1, with a tentative D call TRBD2 (6 bases). V was trimmed by 1 base and J by 0 bases, leaving 16 bases between them. CDR1 and CDR2 from the germline V gene are LGHNA and YSLEER. There are 18 residues in the CDR3. The CDR3 coding sequence is TGCGCCAGCAGCCAAGCTTACGCTAGCGTAAGCTCCTACAATGAGCAGTTCTTC. This sequence encodes CASSQAYASVSSYNEQFF.

This clonotype occurred many times. The chain combines TRBV7-6 with TRBJ1-2; 8 bases are shared with TRBD1. Germline assignment: CDR1 SGHVS and CDR2 FNYEAQ. With 5 bases clipped from V and 3 bases from J, the junction kept 23 bases outside the gene matches. The CDR3 has 20 residues. The DNA of the CDR3 is TGTGCCAGCAGCGCACGTCAGACCGGGACAGGAGCCACAAGGGACTATGGCTACACCTTC. Its translation: CASSARQTGTGATRDYGYTF.

The chain links TRBV7-3 to TRBJ2-7, with 8 bases identical to TRBD1. CDR3 size: 13 residues. Germline V gene sequence: CDR1 SGHTA, CDR2 FQGTGA. CDR3 sequence (DNA): TGTACCAGCAGCCTTGGACAGGGCTACGAGCAGTACGTC. Translation: CTSSLGQGYEQYV.

The rearrangement uses TRBV12-3 or TRBV12-4 and TRBJ1-1; possibly TRBD1 for D (6 bases). The CDR3 extends over 13 amino acids. With 7 bases removed from V and 6 bases from J, the gap between germline ends came to 15 bases. CDR3 DNA: TGTGCCAGCATCTTAGTGGGGGCACCTGAAGCTTTCTTT. Its translation: CASILVGAPEAFF.

The chain employs TRBV11-3 and TRBJ2-7, with D possibly TRBD1 on 5 matching bases. Looked up from germline, CDR1 is SGHNT and CDR2 is YENEEA. V lost 5 bases, J lost 2 bases, and 10 bases lay in between. The CDR3 extends over 13 amino acids. This CDR3 reads CASSRQWPYEQYV. In DNA form, the CDR3 reads TGTGCCAGCAGCCGACAGTGGCCCTACGAGCAGTACGTC.

In this sample, this clonotype turned up a few times. As DNA, the CDR3 is TGCGCCAGCAGCTTCGAGACACCTAATGGCTACACCTTC. The encoded protein is CASSFETPNGYTF. The chain carries TRBV5-1 and TRBJ1-2; D is unclear. The CDR3 extends over 13 amino acids. The ends were cut back, 2 bases at V and 6 bases at J, with 11 bases in the middle. Per the germline V gene, CDR1 is SGHRS and CDR2 is YFSETQ.

The rearrangement uses TRBV28 and TRBJ2-1; D is uncertain. This CDR3 contains 14 residues. Germline CDR1 reads MDHEN; CDR2 reads SYDVKM. Trimming cost V 5 bases and J 3 bases, with 11 bases left between them. CDR3 sequence: CASSPLVDYNEQFF. CDR3 coding DNA: TGTGCCAGCAGTCCTTTAGTGGACTACAATGAGCAGTTCTTC.

V is TRBV2 and J is TRBJ2-7; the D gene is possibly TRBD1 (5 bases). Trimming shortened V by 5 bases and J by 0 bases, and 8 bases separated the two germline ends. Germline V gene data show CDR1 as SNHLY and CDR2 as FYNNEI. The CDR3 extends over 13 amino acids. CDR3 in amino acids: CASSRTFSYEQYF. The CDR3 DNA sequence: TGTGCCAGCAGTAGGACATTCTCCTACGAGCAGTACTTC.

This clonotype was counted only a few times. The chain carries TRBV4-2 and TRBJ1-5; a possible D gene is TRBD1 (5 bases). This CDR3 region has 15 residues. Per the germline V gene, CDR1 is LGHNA and CDR2 is YNFKEQ. Between the trimmed V and J ends, which lost 0 bases and 7 bases, there was a span of 13 bases. The CDR3 loop is CASSQDMGQGQPQHF. The CDR3 DNA reads TGTGCCAGCAGCCAAGATATGGGGCAAGGGCAGCCCCAGCATTTT.